A selection of T cell receptor beta chains follows, all from one sample in a study of blood T cell repertoires in COVID-19. TCRdb's table, derived via immunoSEQ multiplex PCR, lists solely in-frame clones and lacks some. The sample records roughly 50,000 clones, 70% to 90% being singletons. Sequencing was carried out using peripheral blood. The receptors originated from a woman of 80 years or more with acute or convalescent COVID-19. Each CDR3 is given with its conserved first and last residue. A D gene is named only where the DNA matches it firmly. Rows give clone size only sometimes, using once, few, many, or a class for an expanded clone.

D: -; V: TRBV7-9; J: TRBJ2-5; size: -; DNA: TGTGCCAGCAGCCACCCGCAGGGGTACCAAGAGACCCAGTACTTC; CDR3: CASSHPQGYQETQYF
D: TRBD1; V: TRBV5-1; J: TRBJ1-1; size: -; DNA: TGCGCCAGCAGCTCCGCCAGTGGACAGGGCCAGGGCACTGAAGCTTTCTTT; CDR3: CASSSASGQGQGTEAFF
D: -; V: TRBV6-5; J: TRBJ2-5; size: -; DNA: TGTGCCAGCAGTTACACCGGGACTGTCCAAGAGACCCAGTACTTC; CDR3: CASSYTGTVQETQYF
D: TRBD1; V: TRBV4-2; J: TRBJ1-5; size: -; DNA: TGTGCCAGCAGCCAAGATGACAGGGGAGTTCAGCCCCAGCATTTT; CDR3: CASSQDDRGVQPQHF
D: -; V: TRBV5-8; J: TRBJ1-5; size: -; DNA: TGTGCCAGCAGCGGTAGGACATTGAGCAATCAGCCCCAGCATTTT; CDR3: CASSGRTLSNQPQHF
D: TRBD1; V: TRBV10-3; J: TRBJ1-2; size: -; DNA: TGTGCCATCAGCCGGACAGGGGAAGTGTATGGCTACACCTTC; CDR3: CAISRTGEVYGYTF
D: -; V: TRBV5-1; J: TRBJ1-1; size: -; DNA: TGCGCCAGCAGCTTCACAGGGCTGGCGACTGAAGCTTTCTTT; CDR3: CASSFTGLATEAFF
D: TRBD1; V: TRBV14; J: TRBJ1-6; size: -; DNA: TGTGCCAGCAGCCAAGAAAGGACAGGGAATTCACCCCTCCACTTT; CDR3: CASSQERTGNSPLHF
D: TRBD2; V: TRBV5-6; J: TRBJ2-3; size: -; DNA: TGTGCCAGCAGCTTGACTAGCGGGGGACGCACAGATACGCAGTATTTT; CDR3: CASSLTSGGRTDTQYF
D: TRBD1; V: TRBV7-2; J: TRBJ2-4; size: -; DNA: TGTGCCAGCAGCGGCCGACAGGGGGCCAAAAACATTCAGTACTTC; CDR3: CASSGRQGAKNIQYF
D: -; V: TRBV19; J: TRBJ1-1; size: few; DNA: TGTGCCAGTAGTATATCCTCCCTGAACACTGAAGCTTTCTTT; CDR3: CASSISSLNTEAFF
D: -; V: TRBV5-1; J: TRBJ2-2; size: -; DNA: TGCGCCAGCAGCTCAGACGGGACATCAACCGGGGAGCTGTTTTTT; CDR3: CASSSDGTSTGELFF
D: -; V: TRBV6-6; J: TRBJ1-3; size: -; DNA: TGTGCCAGCAGCCCTCGACAGCTTTTCTCTGGAAACACCATATATTTT; CDR3: CASSPRQLFSGNTIYF
D: -; V: TRBV19; J: TRBJ1-5; size: -; DNA: TGTGCCAGTAGTATAACCAGGTATAGCAATCAGCCCCAGCATTTT; CDR3: CASSITRYSNQPQHF
D: TRBD1; V: TRBV7-9; J: TRBJ2-2; size: few; DNA: TGTGCCAGCAGCGCGGACAGGTTCACCGGGGAGCTGTTTTTT; CDR3: CASSADRFTGELFF
D: TRBD2; V: TRBV3-1/TRBV3-2; J: TRBJ2-2; size: -; DNA: TGTGCCAGCAGCCAAGATTGGCGCGGGGGTTACACCGGGGAGCTGTTTTTT; CDR3: CASSQDWRGGYTGELFF
D: -; V: TRBV5-6; J: TRBJ1-2; size: -; DNA: TGTGCCAGCAGCTTGGCCGGGTCTAACTGGGGCTACACCTTC; CDR3: CASSLAGSNWGYTF
D: TRBD1; V: TRBV3-1/TRBV3-2; J: TRBJ2-7; size: -; DNA: TGTGCCAGCAGCCAAGATCGGGACAGGGTTTCCCCGGGGATCTACGAGCAGTACTTC; CDR3: CASSQDRDRVSPGIYEQYF
D: TRBD1; V: TRBV3-1/TRBV3-2; J: TRBJ1-1; size: -; DNA: TGTGCCAGCAGCCAGGAAGGACAGGCAGCTTTCTTT; CDR3: CASSQEGQAAFF
D: -; V: TRBV11-3; J: TRBJ1-1; size: once; DNA: TGTGCCAGCAGCTTAGGTCAGGGTCTGAACACTGAAGCTTTCTTT; CDR3: CASSLGQGLNTEAFF
D: TRBD1; V: TRBV18; J: TRBJ2-3; size: -; DNA: TGTGCCAGCTCACCAGGGACAGAGGCAGATACGCAGTATTTT; CDR3: CASSPGTEADTQYF
D: -; V: TRBV5-1; J: TRBJ2-1; size: -; DNA: TGCGCCAGCAGCTTTGGGGAGCGGGCCCACAATGAGCAGTTCTTC; CDR3: CASSFGERAHNEQFF
D: -; V: TRBV6-1; J: TRBJ2-7; size: -; DNA: TGTGCCAGCAGTGAAATGTACGGGACCTACGAGCAGTACTTC; CDR3: CASSEMYGTYEQYF
D: -; V: TRBV4-1; J: TRBJ2-4; size: -; DNA: TGCGCCAGCAGCCAAGATCTTAACATTCAGTACTTC; CDR3: CASSQDLNIQYF
D: -; V: TRBV7-3; J: TRBJ2-7; size: -; DNA: TGTGCCAGCAGCTCCGGACACGGCTACGAGCAGTACTTC; CDR3: CASSSGHGYEQYF
D: TRBD2; V: TRBV9; J: TRBJ2-7; size: -; DNA: TGTGCCAGCAGCCCCACCCCAGCGGGGGGATACGAGCAGTACTTC; CDR3: CASSPTPAGGYEQYF
D: -; V: TRBV21-1; J: TRBJ2-7; size: -; DNA: TGTGCCAGCAACACGGGACAGAGCTCCTACGAGCAGTACTTC; CDR3: CASNTGQSSYEQYF
D: -; V: TRBV5-1; J: TRBJ1-1; size: -; DNA: TGCGCCAGCAGCTTGGCCTTTGGGGGCATGGACACTGAAGCTTTCTTT; CDR3: CASSLAFGGMDTEAFF
D: TRBD1; V: TRBV4-1; J: TRBJ1-1; size: -; DNA: TGCGCCAGCAGCCAAGGCACAGGGGTTGGGACTGAAGCTTTCTTT; CDR3: CASSQGTGVGTEAFF
D: TRBD1; V: TRBV30; J: TRBJ1-3; size: -; DNA: TGTGCCTGGGCCCGGGACAGGGGGTTTGGGGACTCTGGAAACACCATATATTTT; CDR3: CAWARDRGFGDSGNTIYF